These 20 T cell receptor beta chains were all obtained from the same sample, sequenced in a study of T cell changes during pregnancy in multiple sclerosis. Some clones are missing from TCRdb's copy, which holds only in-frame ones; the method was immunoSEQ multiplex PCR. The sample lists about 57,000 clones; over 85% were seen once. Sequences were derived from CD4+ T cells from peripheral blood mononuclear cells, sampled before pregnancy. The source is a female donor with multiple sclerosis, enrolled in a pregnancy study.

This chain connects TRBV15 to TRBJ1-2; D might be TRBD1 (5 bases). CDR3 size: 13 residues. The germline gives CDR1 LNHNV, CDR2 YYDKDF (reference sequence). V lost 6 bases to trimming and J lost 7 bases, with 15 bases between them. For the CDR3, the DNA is TGTGCCACCAGTATGGGGACTACCCCTGGCTACACCTTC. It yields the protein CATSMGTTPGYTF. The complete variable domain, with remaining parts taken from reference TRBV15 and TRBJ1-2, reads DAMVIQNPRYQVTQFGKPVTLSCSQTLNHNVMYWYQQKSSQAPKLLFHYYDKDFNNEADTPDNFQSRRPNTSFCFLDIRSPGLGDTAMYLCATSMGTTPGYTFGSGTRLTVV.

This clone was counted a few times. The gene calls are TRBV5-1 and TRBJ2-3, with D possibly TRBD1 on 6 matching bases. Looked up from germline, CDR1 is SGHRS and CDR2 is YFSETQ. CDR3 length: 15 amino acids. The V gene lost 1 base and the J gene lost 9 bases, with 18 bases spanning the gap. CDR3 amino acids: CASSLFETGQRTQYF. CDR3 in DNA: TGCGCCAGCAGCTTGTTCGAGACAGGTCAAAGGACGCAGTATTTT. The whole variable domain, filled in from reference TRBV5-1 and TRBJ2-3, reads KAGVTQTPRYLIKTRGQQVTLSCSPISGHRSVSWYQQTPGQGLQFLFEYFSETQRNKGNFPGRFSGRQFSNSRSEMNVSTLELGDSALYLCASSLFETGQRTQYFGPGTRLTVL.

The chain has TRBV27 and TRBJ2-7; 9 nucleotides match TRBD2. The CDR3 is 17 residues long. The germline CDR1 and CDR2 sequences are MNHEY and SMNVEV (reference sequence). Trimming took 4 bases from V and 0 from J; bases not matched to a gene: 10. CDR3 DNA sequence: TGTGCCAGCAGTTCCCAGACTAGACTAGCGGCCTCCTACGAGCAGTACTTC. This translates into CASSSQTRLAASYEQYF.

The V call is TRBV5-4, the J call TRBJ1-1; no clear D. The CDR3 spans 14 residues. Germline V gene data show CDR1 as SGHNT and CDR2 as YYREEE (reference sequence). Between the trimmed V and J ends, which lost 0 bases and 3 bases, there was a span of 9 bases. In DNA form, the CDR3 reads TGTGCCAGCAGCTTGGGCGGGTATGACACTGAAGCTTTCTTT. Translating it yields CASSLGGYDTEAFF.

Written as DNA, the CDR3 is TGTGCCAGCAGCTTACCCCGAGGCGGGATACTAGCCAAAAACATTCAGTACTTC. It encodes CASSLPRGGILAKNIQYF. The V call is TRBV7-2, the J call TRBJ2-4; the D gene is possibly TRBD2 (6 bases). CDR3 length: 18 amino acids. Per germline, CDR1 SGHTA and CDR2 FQGNSA. Trimming shortened V by 2 bases and J by 0 bases, and 17 bases separated the two germline ends.

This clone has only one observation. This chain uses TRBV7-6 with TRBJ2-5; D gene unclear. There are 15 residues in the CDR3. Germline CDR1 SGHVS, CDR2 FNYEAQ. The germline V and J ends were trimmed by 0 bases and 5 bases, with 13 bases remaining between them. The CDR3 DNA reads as TGTGCCAGCAGCTTAGCCATCGGTAGGCGGGAGACCCAGTACTTC. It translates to CASSLAIGRRETQYF.

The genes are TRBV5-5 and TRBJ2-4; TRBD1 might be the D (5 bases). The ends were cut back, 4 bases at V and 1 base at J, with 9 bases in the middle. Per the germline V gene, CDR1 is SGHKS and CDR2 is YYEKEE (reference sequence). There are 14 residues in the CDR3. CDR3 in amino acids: CASSNPGAKNIQYF. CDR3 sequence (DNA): TGTGCCAGCAGCAACCCAGGGGCCAAAAACATTCAGTACTTC.

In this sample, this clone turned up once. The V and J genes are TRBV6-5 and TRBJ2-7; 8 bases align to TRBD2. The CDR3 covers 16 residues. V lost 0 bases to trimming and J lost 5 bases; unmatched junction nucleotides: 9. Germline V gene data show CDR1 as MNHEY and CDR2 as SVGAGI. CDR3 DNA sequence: TGTGCCAGCAGTTACTCTCTCAGCGGGAGTCGTGACGAGCAGTACTTC. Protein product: CASSYSLSGSRDEQYF.

The CDR3, as DNA: TGTGCCACGAACGTACTGACTATACGGGATACGCAGTATTTT. Residues: CATNVLTIRDTQYF. This chain joins TRBV9 and TRBJ2-3, with D maybe TRBD2 (5 bases). The V gene's germline CDR1 is SGDLS and CDR2 YYNGEE. CDR3 size: 14 residues. V lost 9 bases and J lost 6, with 20 bases in between.

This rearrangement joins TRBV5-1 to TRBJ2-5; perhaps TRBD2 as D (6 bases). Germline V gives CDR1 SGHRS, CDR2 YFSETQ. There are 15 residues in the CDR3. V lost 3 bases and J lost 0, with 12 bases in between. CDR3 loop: CASSSWAGHQETQYF. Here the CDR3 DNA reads TGCGCCAGCAGCTCTTGGGCGGGACACCAAGAGACCCAGTACTTC.

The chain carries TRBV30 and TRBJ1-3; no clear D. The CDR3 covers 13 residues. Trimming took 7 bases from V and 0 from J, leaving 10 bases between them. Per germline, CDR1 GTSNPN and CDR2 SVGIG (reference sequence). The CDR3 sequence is CAFGLRSGNTIYF. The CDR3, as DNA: TGTGCCTTTGGACTGCGCTCTGGAAACACCATATATTTT.

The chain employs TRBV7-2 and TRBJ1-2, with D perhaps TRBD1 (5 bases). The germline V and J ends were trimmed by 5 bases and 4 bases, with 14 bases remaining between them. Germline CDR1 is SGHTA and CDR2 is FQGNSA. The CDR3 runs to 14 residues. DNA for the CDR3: TGTGCCAGCAGCCCGGCGGGGGACGCCTATGGCTACACCTTC. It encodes CASSPAGDAYGYTF.

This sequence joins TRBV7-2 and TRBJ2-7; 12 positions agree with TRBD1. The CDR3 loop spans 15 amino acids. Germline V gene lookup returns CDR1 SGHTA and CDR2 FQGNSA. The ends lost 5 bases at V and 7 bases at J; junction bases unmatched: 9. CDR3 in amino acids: CASSQPGQGAREQYF. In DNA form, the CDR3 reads TGTGCCAGCAGCCAACCGGGACAGGGGGCGAGGGAGCAGTACTTC.

CDR3 in DNA: TGTGCCATCAGTGAGGCCGGGACAGGGCCCGAAAAACTGTTTTTT. Translated: CAISEAGTGPEKLFF. The V call is TRBV10-3, the J call TRBJ1-4; TRBD1 matches 9 bases. V dropped 2 bases and J dropped 8; count of bases not matched to a gene: 6. The germline V gene encodes CDR1 ENHRY and CDR2 SYGVKD. This CDR3 comprises 15 residues.

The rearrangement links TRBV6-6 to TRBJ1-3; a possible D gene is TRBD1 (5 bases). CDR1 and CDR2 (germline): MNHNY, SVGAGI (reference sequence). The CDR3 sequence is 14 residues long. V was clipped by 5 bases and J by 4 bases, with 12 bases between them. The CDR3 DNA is TGTGCCAGCAGTGCGGGGGGGGAAGGAAACACCATATATTTT. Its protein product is CASSAGGEGNTIYF.

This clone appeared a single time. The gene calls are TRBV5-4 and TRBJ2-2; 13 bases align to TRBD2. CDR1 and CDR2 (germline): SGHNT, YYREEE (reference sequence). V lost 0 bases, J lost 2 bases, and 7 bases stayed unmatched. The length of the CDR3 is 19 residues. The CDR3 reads CASSLAGLAGVINTGELFF. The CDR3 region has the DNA TGTGCCAGCAGCTTGGCCGGACTAGCGGGAGTGATTAACACCGGGGAGCTGTTTTTT.

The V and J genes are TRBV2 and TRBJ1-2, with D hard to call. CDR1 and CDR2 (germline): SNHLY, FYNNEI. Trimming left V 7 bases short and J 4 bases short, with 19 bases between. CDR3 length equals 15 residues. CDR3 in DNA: TGTGCCAGCAAAGACTCCGGGGTCTACTCCTATGGCTACACCTTC. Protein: CASKDSGVYSYGYTF.

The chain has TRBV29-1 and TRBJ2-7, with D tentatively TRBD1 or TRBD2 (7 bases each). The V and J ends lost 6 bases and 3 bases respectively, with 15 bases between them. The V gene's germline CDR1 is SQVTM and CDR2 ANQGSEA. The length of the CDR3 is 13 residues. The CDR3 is CSVEQGRGYEQYF. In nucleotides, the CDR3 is TGCAGCGTGGAACAGGGGAGGGGCTACGAGCAGTACTTC.

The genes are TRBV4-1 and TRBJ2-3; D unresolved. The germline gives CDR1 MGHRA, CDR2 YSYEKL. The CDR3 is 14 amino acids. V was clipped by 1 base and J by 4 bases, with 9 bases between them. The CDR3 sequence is CASSQAQVADTQYF. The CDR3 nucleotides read TGCGCCAGCAGCCAAGCGCAGGTGGCAGATACGCAGTATTTT.

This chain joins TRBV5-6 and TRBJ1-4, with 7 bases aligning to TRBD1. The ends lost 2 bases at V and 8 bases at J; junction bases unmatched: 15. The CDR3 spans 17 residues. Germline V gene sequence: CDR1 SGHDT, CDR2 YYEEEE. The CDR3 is CASSLLQGNRINEKLFF. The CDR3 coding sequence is TGTGCCAGCAGCTTACTACAGGGGAACAGGATTAACGAAAAACTGTTTTTT.